These 18 T cell receptor beta chains share one sample of origin, sequenced in a study of cytomegalovirus exposure and HLA in healthy donors. The PCR used 60 Vbeta and 13 Jbeta primers. Method: immunoSEQ multiplex PCR; TCRdb's copy keeps in-frame clones and lacks some. This table holds fewer than 200,000 clones, 65% to 85% found once. The specimen sequenced was PBMCs. These receptors came from a woman in her forties or fifties in good health and CMV-seropositive.

The chain joins TRBV27 to TRBJ1-6; no clear D. V lost 6 bases to trimming and J lost 10 bases, with 16 bases between them. The germline gives CDR1 MNHEY, CDR2 SMNVEV (reference sequence). The CDR3 length is 14 residues. In nucleotides, the CDR3 is TGTGCCAGCAGCCCGGGTCCTACCCCATCACCCCTCCACTTT. As protein: CASSPGPTPSPLHF.

The chain recombines TRBV29-1 with TRBJ1-1; 7 bases agree with TRBD1. CDR1 and CDR2 from the germline V gene are SQVTM and ANQGSEA. CDR3 length: 13 amino acids. Trimming removed 6 bases from V and 1 base from J; junction bases left unmatched: 5. DNA of the CDR3: TGCAGCGTAGTCCGGGACAGGAACACTGAAGCTTTCTTT. Amino acids: CSVVRDRNTEAFF. Together with reference TRBV29-1 and TRBJ1-1, the CDR3 gives the full variable domain: SAVISQKPSRDICQRGTSLTIQCQVDSQVTMMFWYRQQPGQSLTLIATANQGSEATYESGFVIDKFPISRPNLTFSTLTVSNMSPEDSSIYLCSVVRDRNTEAFFGQGTRLTVV.

CDR3 protein: CSVAGTGNYEQYF. The CDR3 DNA reads as TGCAGCGTTGCCGGGACAGGGAACTACGAGCAGTACTTC. V gene TRBV29-1 combines with J gene TRBJ2-7, with TRBD1 matching over 9 bases. CDR3 length: 13 amino acids. Germline V gene lookup returns CDR1 SQVTM and CDR2 ANQGSEA. V was clipped by 4 bases and J by 3 bases; unmatched bases: 4.

The J gene is TRBJ2-1, the V gene TRBV5-1, with TRBD2 identical over 15 bases. Germline V gene sequence: CDR1 SGHRS, CDR2 YFSETQ. The trim removed 3 bases at V and 6 bases at J, leaving 4 bases unmatched. This CDR3 spans 16 amino acids. The CDR3 sequence: CASSWGLAGGGNEQFF. CDR3 DNA sequence: TGCGCCAGCAGCTGGGGACTAGCGGGGGGCGGCAATGAGCAGTTCTTC.

The rearrangement uses TRBV5-5 and TRBJ1-2; 8 bases align to TRBD1. Unmatched junction bases numbered 6, after V lost 4 bases and J lost 1 base. CDR3 length: 15 amino acids. Germline CDR1 is SGHKS and CDR2 is YYEKEE (reference sequence). Here the CDR3 DNA reads TGTGCCAGCAGCCCTGGACAGGGCTTTAACTATGGCTACACCTTC. It is translated as CASSPGQGFNYGYTF.

The chain uses TRBV10-3 and TRBJ1-2, with no clear D. V dropped 2 bases and J dropped 7 bases, with 8 bases sitting between them. Germline-derived CDR1 and CDR2 are ENHRY and SYGVKD. The CDR3 loop spans 12 amino acids. DNA of the CDR3: TGTGCCATCAGTGAGGGGAGCGGTGGCTACACCTTC. It yields the protein CAISEGSGGYTF.

CDR3 bases: TGTGCCAGCAGAAGAGGGTTAAGTTCACCCCTCCACTTT. Translated, it gives CASRRGLSSPLHF. The chain employs TRBV2 and TRBJ1-6, with D uncertain. The germline V and J ends were trimmed by 6 bases and 9 bases, with 12 bases remaining between them. Germline values: CDR1 SNHLY, CDR2 FYNNEI. The CDR3 covers 13 residues.

The chain combines TRBV21-1 with TRBJ1-1; TRBD1, the D gene given by the table, was not confirmed from the DNA. TRBV21-1 is a listed pseudogene. This CDR3 is built from 14 residues. The CDR3 DNA reads as TGTGCCAGCAGCGCTCCTACAGGGGGCACTGAAGCTTTCTTT. It encodes CASSAPTGGTEAFF.

The chain couples TRBV4-3 to TRBJ1-2; D not certain. The CDR3 extends over 16 amino acids. CDR1 and CDR2 (germline): LGHNA, YSLEER. Trimming pared 0 bases from V and 3 bases from J, leaving 14 bases between. CDR3 in DNA: TGCGCCAGCAGCCAAGAAGAACGGGGTTTTGACTATGGCTACACCTTC. Its translation is CASSQEERGFDYGYTF.

The chain combines TRBV4-1 with TRBJ1-1, with D hard to call. CDR1 and CDR2 from the germline V gene are MGHRA and YSYEKL. This CDR3 comprises 16 residues. Trimming took 0 bases from V and 0 from J, leaving 11 bases between them. CDR3 protein: CASSQDTTVMNTEAFF. DNA of the CDR3: TGCGCCAGCAGCCAAGATACAACAGTTATGAACACTGAAGCTTTCTTT.

V usage is TRBV11-2 and J usage is TRBJ2-7, with D possibly TRBD1 on 7 matching bases. The germline V gene encodes CDR1 SGHAT and CDR2 FQNNGV. The CDR3 sequence is 14 residues long. V lost 5 bases and J lost 9, with 20 bases in between. Written as DNA, the CDR3 is TGTGCCAGCAGCCCAGGTGCAGGGGGGTTTGGGCAGTACTTC. It translates to CASSPGAGGFGQYF.

This rearrangement joins TRBV11-2 to TRBJ1-1; D uncertain. The CDR3 has 14 amino acids. In germline, CDR1 is SGHAT, CDR2 FQNNGV. Trimming took 6 bases from V and 2 from J, leaving 13 bases between them. CDR3 bases: TGTGCCAGCAGTAACGACGGGTTTAACACTGAAGCTTTCTTT. This gives the protein CASSNDGFNTEAFF.

V usage is TRBV28 and J usage is TRBJ2-7, with D possibly TRBD1 on 6 matching bases. CDR3 length: 15 amino acids. Trimming took off 6 bases at V and 3 bases at J, with 18 bases between the two ends. CDR1 and CDR2 from the germline V gene are MDHEN and SYDVKM. The CDR3 coding sequence is TGTGCCAGCAGGGGATACAGGGACCATCACTACGAGCAGTACTTC. Protein: CASRGYRDHHYEQYF.

V is TRBV7-9 and J is TRBJ1-2, with 8 bases that match TRBD1. This CDR3 is 14 amino acids long. V dropped 3 bases and J dropped 8; count of bases not matched to a gene: 8. The germline CDR1 and CDR2 sequences are SEHNR and FQNEAQ (reference sequence). The CDR3 protein is CASSFKDRVYGYTF. The CDR3 DNA is TGTGCCAGCAGCTTCAAGGACAGGGTCTACGGCTACACCTTC.

This clone was seen a few times. The same CDR3 is also encoded by other DNA sequences in this sample. The rearrangement uses TRBV9 and TRBJ2-5; 12 nucleotides match TRBD2. The CDR3 sequence is 16 residues long. CDR1 and CDR2 (germline): SGDLS, YYNGEE. V was pared by 0 bases and J by 5 bases, with 5 bases of the junction left unmatched. CDR3 DNA sequence: TGTGCCAGCAGCGTAGGTGCTAGCGGGGGGGCGGAGACCCAGTACTTC. Translation: CASSVGASGGAETQYF. The whole variable domain, remainder taken from reference TRBV9 and TRBJ2-5, is DSGVTQTPKHLITATGQRVTLRCSPRSGDLSVYWYQQSLDQGLQFLIQYYNGEERAKGNILERFSAQQFPDLHSELNLSSLELGDSALYFCASSVGASGGAETQYFGPGTRLLVL.

The genes are TRBV2 and TRBJ2-3; 7 bases are a match to TRBD2. V was clipped by 11 bases and J by 3 bases; unmatched bases: 11. This CDR3 comprises 14 residues. The germline gives CDR1 SNHLY, CDR2 FYNNEI. The CDR3 spells CAAKWTRDTDTQYF. For the CDR3, the DNA is TGTGCCGCCAAATGGACTAGGGATACAGATACGCAGTATTTT.

This rearrangement joins TRBV7-9 to TRBJ1-1; 7 bases are shared with TRBD1. V lost 1 base to trimming and J lost 1 base; unmatched junction nucleotides: 0. CDR3 length: 14 amino acids. Per germline, CDR1 SEHNR and CDR2 FQNEAQ (reference sequence). DNA for the CDR3: TGTGCCAGCAGCTTAGGACAGGGGAACACTGAAGCTTTCTTT. Translating it yields CASSLGQGNTEAFF.

The rearrangement uses TRBV6-5 and TRBJ2-3; D possibly corresponds to TRBD2 (6 bases). CDR3 length equals 13 residues. Trimming left V 0 bases short and J 13 bases short, with 14 bases between. CDR1 and CDR2 from the germline V gene are MNHEY and SVGAGI. CDR3 in DNA: TGTGCCAGCAGTTACTCGACCGGGAGTAAGGAGTATTTT. Protein sequence: CASSYSTGSKEYF.